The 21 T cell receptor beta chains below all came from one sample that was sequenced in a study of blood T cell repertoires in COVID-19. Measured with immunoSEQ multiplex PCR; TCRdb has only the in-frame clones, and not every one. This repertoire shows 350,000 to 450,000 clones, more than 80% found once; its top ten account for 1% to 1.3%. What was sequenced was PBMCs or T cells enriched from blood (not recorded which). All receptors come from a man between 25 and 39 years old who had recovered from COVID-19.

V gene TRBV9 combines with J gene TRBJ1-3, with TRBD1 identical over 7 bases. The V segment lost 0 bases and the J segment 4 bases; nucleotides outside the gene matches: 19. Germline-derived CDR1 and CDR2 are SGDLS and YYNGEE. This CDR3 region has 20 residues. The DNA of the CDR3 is TGTGCCAGCAGCGTAGCCCAAGATCCGGGACAGTCTGTTTACGGAAACACCATATATTTT. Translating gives CASSVAQDPGQSVYGNTIYF.

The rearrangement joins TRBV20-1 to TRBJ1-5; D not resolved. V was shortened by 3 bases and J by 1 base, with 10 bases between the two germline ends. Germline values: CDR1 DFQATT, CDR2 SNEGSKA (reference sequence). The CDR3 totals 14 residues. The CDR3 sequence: CSASSALSNQPQHF. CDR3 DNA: TGCAGTGCTAGTAGTGCGCTGAGCAATCAGCCCCAGCATTTT.

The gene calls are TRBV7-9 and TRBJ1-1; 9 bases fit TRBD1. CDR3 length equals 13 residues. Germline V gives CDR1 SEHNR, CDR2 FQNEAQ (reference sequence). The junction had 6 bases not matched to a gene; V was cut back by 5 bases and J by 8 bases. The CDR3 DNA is TGTGCCAGCAGCATCCGGGACAGGGCGGAAGCTTTCTTT. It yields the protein CASSIRDRAEAFF. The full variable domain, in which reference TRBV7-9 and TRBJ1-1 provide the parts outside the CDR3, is DTGVSQNPRHKITKRGQNVTFRCDPISEHNRLYWYRQTLGQGPEFLTYFQNEAQLEKSRLLSDRFSAERPKGSFSTLEIQRTEQGDSAMYLCASSIRDRAEAFFGQGTRLTVV.

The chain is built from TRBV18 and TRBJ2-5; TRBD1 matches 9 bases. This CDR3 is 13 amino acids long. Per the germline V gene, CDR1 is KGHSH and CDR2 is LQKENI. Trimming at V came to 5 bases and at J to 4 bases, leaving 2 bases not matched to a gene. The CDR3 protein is CASSLGQGETQYF. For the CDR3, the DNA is TGTGCCAGCTCATTGGGACAGGGAGAGACCCAGTACTTC.

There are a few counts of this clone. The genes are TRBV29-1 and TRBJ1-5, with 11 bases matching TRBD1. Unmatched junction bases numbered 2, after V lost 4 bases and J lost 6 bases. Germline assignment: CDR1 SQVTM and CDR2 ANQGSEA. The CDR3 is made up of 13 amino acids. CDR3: CSVGTGGGQPQHF. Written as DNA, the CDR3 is TGCAGCGTTGGGACAGGGGGCGGTCAGCCCCAGCATTTT.

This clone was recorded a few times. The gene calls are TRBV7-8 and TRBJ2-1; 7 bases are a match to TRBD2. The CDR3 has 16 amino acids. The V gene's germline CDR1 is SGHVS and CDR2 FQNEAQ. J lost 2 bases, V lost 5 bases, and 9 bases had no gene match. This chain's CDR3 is CASSQREGGAYNEQFF. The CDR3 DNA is TGTGCCAGCAGCCAGAGGGAGGGCGGAGCCTACAATGAGCAGTTCTTC.

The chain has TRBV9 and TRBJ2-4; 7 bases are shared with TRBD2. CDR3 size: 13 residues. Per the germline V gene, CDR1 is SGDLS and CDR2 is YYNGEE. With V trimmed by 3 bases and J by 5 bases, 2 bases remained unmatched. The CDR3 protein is CASSAGRENIQYF. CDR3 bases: TGTGCCAGCAGCGCGGGGAGGGAAAACATTCAGTACTTC.

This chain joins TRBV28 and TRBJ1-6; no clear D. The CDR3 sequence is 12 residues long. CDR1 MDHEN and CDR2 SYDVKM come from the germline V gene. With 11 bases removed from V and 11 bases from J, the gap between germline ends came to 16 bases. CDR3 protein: CASRASSTPLHF. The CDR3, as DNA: TGTGCCTCTCGAGCATCGAGTACACCCCTCCACTTT.

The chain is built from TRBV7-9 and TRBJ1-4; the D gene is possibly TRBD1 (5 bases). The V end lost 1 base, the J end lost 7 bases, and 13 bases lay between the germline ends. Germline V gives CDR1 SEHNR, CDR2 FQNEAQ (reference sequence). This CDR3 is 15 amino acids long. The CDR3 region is CASSLGSRVGEKLFF. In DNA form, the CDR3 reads TGTGCCAGCAGCTTAGGAAGCAGGGTCGGTGAAAAACTGTTTTTT.

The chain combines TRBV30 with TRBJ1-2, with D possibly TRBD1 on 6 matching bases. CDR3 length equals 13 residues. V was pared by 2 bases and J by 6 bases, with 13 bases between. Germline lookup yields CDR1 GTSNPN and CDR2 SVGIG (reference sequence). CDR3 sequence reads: CAWSRRGVDGYTF. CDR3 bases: TGTGCCTGGAGTCGCAGGGGAGTCGATGGCTACACCTTC.

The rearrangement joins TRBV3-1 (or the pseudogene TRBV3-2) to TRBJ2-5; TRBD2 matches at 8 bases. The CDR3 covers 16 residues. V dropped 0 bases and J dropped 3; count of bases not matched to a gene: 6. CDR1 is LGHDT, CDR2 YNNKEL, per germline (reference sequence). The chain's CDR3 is CASSQDPGLGKETQYF. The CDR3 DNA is TGTGCCAGCAGCCAAGATCCGGGACTAGGCAAAGAGACCCAGTACTTC.

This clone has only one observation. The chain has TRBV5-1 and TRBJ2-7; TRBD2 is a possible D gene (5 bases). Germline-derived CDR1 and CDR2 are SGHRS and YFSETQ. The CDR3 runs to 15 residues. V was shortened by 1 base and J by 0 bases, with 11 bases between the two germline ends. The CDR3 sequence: CASSLPGKNSYEQYF. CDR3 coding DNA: TGCGCCAGCAGCTTGCCGGGAAAAAACTCCTACGAGCAGTACTTC.

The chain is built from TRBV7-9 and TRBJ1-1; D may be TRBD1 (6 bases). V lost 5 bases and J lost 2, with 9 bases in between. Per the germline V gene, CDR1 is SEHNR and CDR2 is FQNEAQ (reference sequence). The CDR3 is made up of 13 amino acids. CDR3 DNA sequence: TGTGCCAGCAGCGAGGACAGAAACACTGAAGCTTTCTTT. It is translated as CASSEDRNTEAFF.

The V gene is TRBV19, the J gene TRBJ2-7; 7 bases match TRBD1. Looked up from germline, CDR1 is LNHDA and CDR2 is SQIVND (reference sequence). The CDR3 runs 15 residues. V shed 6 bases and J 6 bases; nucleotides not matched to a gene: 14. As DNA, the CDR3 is TGTGCCAGTAGACCCGAGGGGGCAGGGTTGAGCGAGCAGTACTTC. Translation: CASRPEGAGLSEQYF.

DNA for the CDR3: TGTGCCAGCAGCTTAGCGGCAGGCCTTAACACTGAAGCTTTCTTT. It yields the protein CASSLAAGLNTEAFF. The J gene is TRBJ1-1, the V gene TRBV7-2; D not resolved. The CDR3 length is 15 residues. Between the trimmed V and J ends, which lost 0 bases and 2 bases, there was a span of 10 bases. Germline-derived CDR1 and CDR2 are SGHTA and FQGNSA.

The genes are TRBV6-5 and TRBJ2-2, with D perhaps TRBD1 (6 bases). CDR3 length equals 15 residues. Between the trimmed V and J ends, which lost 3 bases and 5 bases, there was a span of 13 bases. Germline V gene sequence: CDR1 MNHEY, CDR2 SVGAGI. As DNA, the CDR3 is TGTGCCAGCAGTTATAGCTGGGACAATACCGGGGAGCTGTTTTTT. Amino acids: CASSYSWDNTGELFF.

DNA of the CDR3: TGTGCCAGCAGCTCGGTCGGGGGATACAATGAGCAGTTCTTC. As protein: CASSSVGGYNEQFF. V and J are TRBV7-3 and TRBJ2-1; the D gene is possibly TRBD2 (6 bases). The length of the CDR3 is 14 residues. The germline V and J ends were trimmed by 4 bases and 4 bases, with 11 bases remaining between them. The V gene's germline CDR1 is SGHTA and CDR2 FQGTGA.

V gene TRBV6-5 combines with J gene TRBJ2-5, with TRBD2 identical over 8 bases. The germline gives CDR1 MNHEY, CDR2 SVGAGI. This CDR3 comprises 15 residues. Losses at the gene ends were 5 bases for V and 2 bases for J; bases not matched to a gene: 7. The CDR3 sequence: CASSLAGGDQETQYF. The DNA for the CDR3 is TGTGCCAGCAGTCTGGCGGGAGGAGATCAAGAGACCCAGTACTTC.

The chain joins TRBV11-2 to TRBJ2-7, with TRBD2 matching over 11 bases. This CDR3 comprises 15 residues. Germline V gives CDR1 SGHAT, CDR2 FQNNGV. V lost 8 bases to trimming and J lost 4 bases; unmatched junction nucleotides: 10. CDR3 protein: CASGTLAGGLYEQYF. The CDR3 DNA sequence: TGTGCCAGCGGGACCTTAGCGGGAGGGCTATACGAGCAGTACTTC.

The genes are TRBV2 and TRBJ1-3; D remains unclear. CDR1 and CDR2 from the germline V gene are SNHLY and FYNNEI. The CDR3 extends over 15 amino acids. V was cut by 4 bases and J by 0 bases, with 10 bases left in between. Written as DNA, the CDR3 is TGTGCCAGCAGTGTTCCCCTGTCCTCTGGAAACACCATATATTTT. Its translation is CASSVPLSSGNTIYF.

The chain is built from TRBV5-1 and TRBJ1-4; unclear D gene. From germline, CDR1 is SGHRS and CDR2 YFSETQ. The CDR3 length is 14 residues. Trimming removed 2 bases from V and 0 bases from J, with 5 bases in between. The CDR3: CASSLHATNEKLFF. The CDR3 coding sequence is TGCGCCAGCAGCTTACACGCAACTAATGAAAAACTGTTTTTT.